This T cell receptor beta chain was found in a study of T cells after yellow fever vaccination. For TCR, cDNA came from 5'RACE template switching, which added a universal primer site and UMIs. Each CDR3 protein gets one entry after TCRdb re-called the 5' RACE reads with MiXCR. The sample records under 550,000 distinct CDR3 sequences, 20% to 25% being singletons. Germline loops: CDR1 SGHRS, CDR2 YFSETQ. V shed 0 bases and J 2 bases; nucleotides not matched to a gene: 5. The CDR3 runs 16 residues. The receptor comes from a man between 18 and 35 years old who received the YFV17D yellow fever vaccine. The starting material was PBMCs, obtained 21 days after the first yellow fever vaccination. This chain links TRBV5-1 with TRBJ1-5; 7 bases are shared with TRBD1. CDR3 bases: TGCGCCAGCAGCTTGGGGGACAGTCTTGGCAATCAGCCCCAGCATTTT. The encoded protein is CASSLGDSLGNQPQHF.